The 20 T cell receptor beta chains listed next were all sequenced from one sample in a study of T cells after yellow fever vaccination. TCRdb called the 5' RACE reads again in MiXCR, with one record for every CDR3 protein. Of 500,000 to 550,000 distinct CDR3 sequences in the sample, roughly a fifth were seen once. The sample in question was PBMCs, obtained around 3 weeks after the first yellow fever vaccination. Receptors were obtained from a young man who received the YFV17D yellow fever vaccine.

This chain joins TRBV6-5 and TRBJ2-7, with a tentative D call TRBD2 (6 bases). The CDR3 is 14 residues long. The germline CDR1 and CDR2 sequences are MNHEY and SVGAGI. The V end lost 2 bases, the J end lost 3 bases, and 11 bases lay between the germline ends. The CDR3 spells CASSYEQGGYEQYV. The DNA of the CDR3 is TGTGCCAGCAGTTACGAGCAGGGAGGCTACGAGCAGTACGTC.

The chain joins TRBV20-1 to TRBJ1-2; D is perhaps TRBD1 (6 bases). Trimming took 4 bases from V and 4 from J, leaving 10 bases between them. The CDR3 covers 12 residues. Per the germline V gene, CDR1 is DFQATT and CDR2 is SNEGSKA (reference sequence). The CDR3 is CSANPDSYGYTF. The CDR3, as DNA: TGCAGTGCTAACCCGGACAGCTATGGCTACACCTTC.

This clonotype was found a few times. This rearrangement joins TRBV6-5 to TRBJ1-5; possibly TRBD1 for D (5 bases). Per the germline V gene, CDR1 is MNHEY and CDR2 is SVGAGI. The CDR3 runs 16 residues. The V end was cut by 2 bases, the J end by 5 bases, with 16 bases between. DNA of the CDR3: TGTGCCAGCAGTTACACGTTAGGTGGGGGGGATCAGCCCCAGCATTTT. This encodes CASSYTLGGGDQPQHF.

This clonotype appeared a few times. V usage is TRBV12-3 or TRBV12-4 and J usage is TRBJ1-6; D unresolved. The germline V and J ends were trimmed by 5 bases and 9 bases, with 8 bases remaining between them. The CDR3 consists of 12 residues. CDR3 nucleotide sequence: TGTGCCAGCAGTCCTGGGTTTTCACCCCTCCACTTT. This translates into CASSPGFSPLHF.

This sequence joins TRBV10-3 and TRBJ1-6; D is ambiguous. V gave up 0 bases and J gave up 10 bases, with 7 bases separating them. Germline-derived CDR1 and CDR2 are ENHRY and SYGVKD. The CDR3 loop spans 13 amino acids. CDR3 coding DNA: TGTGCCATCAGTGAGTCAATGGGATCACCCCTCCACTTT. Translated, it gives CAISESMGSPLHF.

The rearrangement uses TRBV23-1 and TRBJ2-7; D is unresolved. TRBV23-1 is treated as an ORF (open reading frame) with a function not yet certain. Trimming took off 6 bases at V and 12 bases at J, with 9 bases between the two ends. CDR3 size: 9 residues. The DNA for the CDR3 is TGCGCCAGCAGGACGGGTGTGTACGTC. It translates to CASRTGVYV.

The V and J genes are TRBV5-4 and TRBJ2-3; D gene uncertain. The length of the CDR3 is 15 residues. V shed 0 bases and J shed 2 bases, with 10 bases lying between them. Per the germline V gene, CDR1 is SGHNT and CDR2 is YYREEE (reference sequence). Here the CDR3 DNA reads TGTGCCAGCAGCTTGGGGGGAATATTCACAGATACGCAGTATTTT. This translates into CASSLGGIFTDTQYF.

This clonotype has more than one count but fewer than ten. This chain joins TRBV9 and TRBJ1-1; D may be TRBD1 (5 bases). Germline V CDR1 and CDR2: SGDLS, YYNGEE. The CDR3 is 14 amino acids. The ends were cut back, 7 bases at V and 7 bases at J, with 20 bases in the middle. In DNA, the CDR3 is TGTGCCAGCGGGGTACTCGGGGCAGAGGGTGAAGCTTTCTTT. This translates into CASGVLGAEGEAFF.

The chain couples TRBV7-2 to TRBJ1-2; TRBD1 agrees at 7 bases. Germline loops: CDR1 SGHTA, CDR2 FQGNSA. There are 16 residues in the CDR3. With V trimmed by 6 bases and J by 8 bases, 18 bases remained unmatched. For the CDR3, the DNA is TGTGCCAGCAGTCAATATTTTAACCGACAGGGAGAAGGCTACACCTTC. Translating gives CASSQYFNRQGEGYTF.

The chain is built from TRBV7-2 and TRBJ2-1, with D tentatively TRBD1 (6 bases). V was trimmed by 5 bases and J by 11 bases, leaving 16 bases between them. The CDR3 has 13 amino acids. Per the germline V gene, CDR1 is SGHTA and CDR2 is FQGNSA. The CDR3 is CASSPQTGQKQFF. The CDR3 nucleotides are TGTGCCAGCAGCCCTCAAACAGGACAGAAGCAGTTCTTC. Using reference TRBV7-2 and TRBJ2-1 for the parts outside the CDR3, the full variable domain is GAGVSQSPSNKVTEKGKDVELRCDPISGHTALYWYRQSLGQGLEFLIYFQGNSAPDKSGLPSDRFSAERTGGSVSTLTIQRTQQEDSAVYLCASSPQTGQKQFFGPGTRLTVL.

V and J are TRBV20-1 and TRBJ2-5, with TRBD2 matching over 9 bases. CDR1 is DFQATT, CDR2 SNEGSKA, per germline (reference sequence). This CDR3 is built from 15 residues. The V and J ends lost 3 bases and 4 bases, in that order; junction bases with no gene match: 9. The CDR3 nucleotides are TGCAGTGCTAGCCGGGCTGCGGGGGGGCGAGAGACCCAGTACTTC. Amino acids: CSASRAAGGRETQYF.

This clonotype was recorded a few times. V and J are TRBV20-1 and TRBJ1-3; D not resolved. V lost 5 bases and J lost 0, with 8 bases in between. This CDR3 spans 13 amino acids. Looked up from germline, CDR1 is DFQATT and CDR2 is SNEGSKA (reference sequence). In DNA, the CDR3 is TGCAGTGCTCCAACATACTCTGGAAACACCATATATTTT. Amino acid sequence: CSAPTYSGNTIYF.

This chain uses TRBV4-2 with TRBJ2-1, with a weak D call TRBD2 (5 bases). Trimming removed 4 bases from V and 3 bases from J, with 22 bases in between. CDR3 length: 18 residues. CDR1 LGHNA and CDR2 YNFKEQ come from the germline V gene. The CDR3 nucleotides read TGTGCCAGCAGCCCCCCTCCCCGGGGTGAGAAGATCTACAATGAGCAGTTCTTC. Translated, it gives CASSPPPRGEKIYNEQFF.

This clonotype was detected only a few times. The V call is TRBV20-1, the J call TRBJ2-2; D may correspond to TRBD1 or TRBD2 (5 bases each). V was shortened by 2 bases and J by 1 base, with 11 bases between the two germline ends. Germline-derived CDR1 and CDR2 are DFQATT and SNEGSKA (reference sequence). This CDR3 has 15 residues. The CDR3 DNA reads as TGCAGTGCTAGAATCGGGACCCTGAACACCGGGGAGCTGTTTTTT. Its protein is CSARIGTLNTGELFF.

Regarding this clonotype: Germline and junction disagree at one end, which may indicate a read error. The gene calls are TRBV5-1 and TRBJ2-5; perhaps D is TRBD1 or TRBD2 (6 bases each). The length of the CDR3 is 13 residues. Germline V gene lookup returns CDR1 SGHRS and CDR2 YFSETQ. The CDR3 sequence is CASASGGQETQYF. CDR3 bases: TGCGCCAGCGCTTCCGGGGGCCAAGAAACCCAGTACTTC.

The rearrangement links TRBV10-3 to TRBJ2-2, with 14 bases identical to TRBD2. The germline V gene has CDR1 ENHRY and CDR2 SYGVKD. The CDR3 covers 18 residues. The junction had 3 bases not matched to a gene; V was cut back by 2 bases and J by 1 base. The CDR3 loop reads CAISERGLAGGNTGELFF. CDR3 sequence (DNA): TGTGCCATCAGTGAGAGAGGACTAGCGGGGGGGAACACCGGGGAGCTGTTTTTT.

There are a few counts of this clonotype. The genes are TRBV20-1 and TRBJ2-7; D unresolved. Between the trimmed V and J ends, which lost 3 bases and 5 bases, there was a span of 20 bases. CDR3 length equals 15 residues. The germline V gene encodes CDR1 DFQATT and CDR2 SNEGSKA (reference sequence). CDR3 loop: CSASLLPNGLDEQYV. In nucleotides, the CDR3 is TGCAGTGCTAGTTTGCTCCCAAACGGTTTGGACGAGCAGTACGTC.

The chain has TRBV7-9 and TRBJ2-5, with D perhaps TRBD2 (7 bases). CDR1 and CDR2 from the germline V gene are SEHNR and FQNEAQ (reference sequence). The CDR3 runs to 15 residues. Trimming stripped 4 bases from V and 2 bases from J, with 14 bases between. This CDR3 is CASSYPGEGQETQYF. DNA for the CDR3: TGTGCCAGCAGCTACCCAGGGGAGGGTCAAGAGACCCAGTACTTC.

This clonotype has just a few counts. The J gene is TRBJ2-5, the V gene TRBV4-2, with D possibly being TRBD2 (6 bases). Germline V lookup: CDR1 LGHNA, CDR2 YNFKEQ. V lost 2 bases and J lost 4, with 17 bases in between. This CDR3 is built from 16 residues. CDR3 in DNA: TGTGCCAGCAGCCAATCGACGGGTGGGGGAGGAGAGACCCAGTACTTC. Residues: CASSQSTGGGGETQYF.

The V gene is TRBV7-6, the J gene TRBJ2-7, with D perhaps matching TRBD1 (5 bases). CDR1 and CDR2 (germline): SGHVS, FNYEAQ. The CDR3 sequence is 14 residues long. V lost 3 bases and J 0 bases, leaving 9 bases between the germline ends. The CDR3 nucleotides are TGTGCCAGCAGCTTTCTCCAGGGCTCCTACGAGCAGTACGTC. Residues: CASSFLQGSYEQYV.